This paragraph reports one T cell receptor beta chain. The table lists this clone with a count of one. Which antigen it targets is not known. The input lacks base qualities; no much larger clone sits a single base away. The CDR3 regions of human TCRbeta chains were analyzed by immunosequencing. The source study handled its data this way. TCRs in the repertoires were matched against a reference library of SARS-CoV-2-specific TCRs that had been generated with the MIRA antigen-specificity platform. Breadth was defined as the fraction of unique TCRs that were SARS-CoV-2-associated. Depth was defined as the fraction of total T cells that were SARS-CoV-2-associated. Using the MIRA data, every spike-specific TCR was mapped to the spike region that the TCR reacted to and assigned to either a CD4 or a CD8 class. Log10-transformed breadth and depth values were compared by one-way ANOVA with Sidak's multiple comparisons tests. The table was pulled from immuneACCESS by TCRdb, which kept in-frame rearrangements only. Such tables lose some clones; where checked, under half of the loss comes from unresolved V genes, and the rest has no known cause. From that table come the V and J calls and clone size; the DNA was used to work out D and trimming. This sample holds under 150,000 clones; approximately 88% were observed only once. The ten largest account for roughly 3.6% of the sample.

This sample is drawn from a study of T cell responses to AZD1222 COVID-19 vaccine (dated by TCRdb to about 2021). With respect to the entire study: AZD1222 recipients whose second dose came at about 4 weeks and those whose second dose came at about 12 weeks were combined into one group, since spike-specific TCR depth and breadth did not differ between the two schedules. Trial participants were enrolled into age subgroups of 18-55, 56-69 and 70-plus years, which contained approximately 150, 30 and 60 TCR-sequenced participants, respectively. TCR sequencing was performed for about 240 trial participants, of whom roughly 200 were given two doses of AZD1222 and approximately 25 were given two doses of MenACWY control vaccine.

Including cysteine and phenylalanine, the CDR3 has 17 amino acids. Kept here is only the CDR3 DNA, which spans 51 bases and is read in frame from base 1. V and J are truncated by 4 bases and 1 base respectively, leaving an intervening sequence of 18 bases. From the germline V gene, CDR1 is LGHNA and CDR2 is YNFKEQ. General study outcomes and caveats: After two AZD1222 doses, both the breadth and the depth of spike-specific TCRs were significantly higher than at day 0 and than in MenACWY recipients. The 56-69-year group was small, and its depth increase did not reach significance, likely because of low power. The whole spike protein was spanned by vaccine-associated CD4 TCRs, and dominant responses were seen in regions 160-218 and 743-854. Because no samples from the day 14 peak response were available, repertoires could be characterized only after the peak T cell response. Nearly half of unique spike-specific TCRs reportedly recognized epitopes outside regions mutated in the B.1.351 and B.1.1.7 variants. Most participants were white British and females outnumbered males, and the authors suggested that clonal diversity may have been underestimated. Conclusions about previously exposed vaccinees are limited, since just 6 or 7 AZD1222 recipients were seropositive for SARS-CoV-2 at baseline.

The time point label, as the study defines it: baseline before first vaccination. Vaccinee samples were obtained from the UK trials COV001 and COV002, which included a single-blind randomized controlled phase 2/3 trial of AZD1222 (ChAdOx1 nCoV-19) in healthy adults. For TCRbeta chain sequencing, PBMC samples were collected from trial participants at day 0 and at day 28 after the second dose. The chain is made from TRBV4-2 and TRBJ2-3; TRBD2 is a possible D gene, resting on 5 matching bases. The TCR comes from an adult in good health. The input for sequencing was peripheral blood, taken on day 0 of AZD1222 vaccination. The DNA reads as follows: TGTGCCAGCAGCCCCGATTTGAGAGGGAGCCGCACAGATACGCAGTATTTT. It encodes CASSPDLRGSRTDTQYF.